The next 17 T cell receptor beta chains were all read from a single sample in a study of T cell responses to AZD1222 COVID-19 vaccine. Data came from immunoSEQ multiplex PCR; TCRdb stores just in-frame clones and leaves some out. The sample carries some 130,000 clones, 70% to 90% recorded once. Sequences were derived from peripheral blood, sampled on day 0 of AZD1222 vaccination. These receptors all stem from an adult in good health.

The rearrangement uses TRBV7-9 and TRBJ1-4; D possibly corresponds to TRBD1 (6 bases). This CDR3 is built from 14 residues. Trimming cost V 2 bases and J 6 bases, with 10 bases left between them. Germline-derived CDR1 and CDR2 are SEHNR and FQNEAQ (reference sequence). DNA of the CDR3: TGTGCCAGCAGCTTAAATTCAGGGGATGAAAAACTGTTTTTT. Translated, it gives CASSLNSGDEKLFF.

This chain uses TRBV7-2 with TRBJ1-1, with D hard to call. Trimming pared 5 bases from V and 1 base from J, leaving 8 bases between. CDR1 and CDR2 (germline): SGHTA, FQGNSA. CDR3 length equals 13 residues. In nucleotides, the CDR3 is TGTGCCAGCAGCGCTGACCGGAACACTGAAGCTTTCTTT. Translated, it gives CASSADRNTEAFF.

CDR3 in DNA: TGTGCCAGCAGTGAAGGGGCAGCTAACTATGGCTACACCTTC. Amino acids: CASSEGAANYGYTF. This chain uses TRBV6-1 with TRBJ1-2; D gene ambiguous. The germline V gene has CDR1 MNHNS and CDR2 SASEGT. Trimming shortened V by 1 base and J by 0 bases, and 6 bases separated the two germline ends. The CDR3 consists of 14 residues.

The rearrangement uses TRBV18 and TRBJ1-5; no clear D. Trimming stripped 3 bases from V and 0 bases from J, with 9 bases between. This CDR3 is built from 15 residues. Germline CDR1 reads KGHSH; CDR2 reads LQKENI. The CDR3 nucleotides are TGTGCCAGCTCACCGGCCAGCAATAGCAATCAGCCCCAGCATTTT. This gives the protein CASSPASNSNQPQHF.

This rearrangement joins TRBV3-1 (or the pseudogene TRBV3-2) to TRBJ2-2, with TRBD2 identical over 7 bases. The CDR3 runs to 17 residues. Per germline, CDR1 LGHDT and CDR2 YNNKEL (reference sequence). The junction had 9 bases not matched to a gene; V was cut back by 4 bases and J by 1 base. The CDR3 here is CASSRVQWGGNTGELFF. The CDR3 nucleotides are TGTGCCAGCAGCCGGGTGCAGTGGGGGGGGAACACCGGGGAGCTGTTTTTT.

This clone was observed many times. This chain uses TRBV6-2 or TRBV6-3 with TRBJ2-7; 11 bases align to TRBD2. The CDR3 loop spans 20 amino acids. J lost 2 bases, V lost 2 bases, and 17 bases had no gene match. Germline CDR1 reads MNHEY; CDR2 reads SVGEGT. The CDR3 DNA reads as TGTGCCAGCAGTTACCCCGTTGGAGCGGGACTAGCGGTTCTCCCCTACGAGCAGTACTTC. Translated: CASSYPVGAGLAVLPYEQYF.

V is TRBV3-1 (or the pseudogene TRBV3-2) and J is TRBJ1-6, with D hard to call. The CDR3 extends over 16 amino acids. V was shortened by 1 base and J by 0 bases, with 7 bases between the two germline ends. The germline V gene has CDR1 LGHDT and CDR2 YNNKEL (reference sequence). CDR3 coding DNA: TGTGCCAGCAGCCAAGGGTCGAGCTCCTATAATTCACCCCTCCACTTT. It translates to CASSQGSSSYNSPLHF.

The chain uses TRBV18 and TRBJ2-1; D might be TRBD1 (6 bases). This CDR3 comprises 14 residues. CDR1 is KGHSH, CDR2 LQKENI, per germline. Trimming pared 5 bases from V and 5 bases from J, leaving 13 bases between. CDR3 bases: TGTGCCAGCTCATATCGACAGGCCGACAATGAGCAGTTCTTC. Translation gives CASSYRQADNEQFF.

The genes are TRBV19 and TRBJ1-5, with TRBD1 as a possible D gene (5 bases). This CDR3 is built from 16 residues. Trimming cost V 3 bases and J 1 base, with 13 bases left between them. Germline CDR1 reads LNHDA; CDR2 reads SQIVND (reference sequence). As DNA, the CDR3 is TGTGCCAGTAGTATGCAAACAGGCTTCAGCAATCAGCCCCAGCATTTT. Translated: CASSMQTGFSNQPQHF.

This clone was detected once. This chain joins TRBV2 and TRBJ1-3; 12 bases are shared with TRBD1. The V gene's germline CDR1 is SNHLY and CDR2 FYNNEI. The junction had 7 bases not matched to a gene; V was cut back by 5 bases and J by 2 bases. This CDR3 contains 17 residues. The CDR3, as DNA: TGTGCCAGCAGTCGGGACAGGGGGCGAGGAACTGGAAACACCATATATTTT. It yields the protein CASSRDRGRGTGNTIYF.

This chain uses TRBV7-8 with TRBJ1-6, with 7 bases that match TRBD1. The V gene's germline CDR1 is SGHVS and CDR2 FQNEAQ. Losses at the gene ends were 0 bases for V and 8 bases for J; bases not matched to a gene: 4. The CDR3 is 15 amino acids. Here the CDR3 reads CASSLAGGADSPLHF. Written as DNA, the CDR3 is TGTGCCAGCAGCTTAGCAGGGGGCGCCGATTCACCCCTCCACTTT.

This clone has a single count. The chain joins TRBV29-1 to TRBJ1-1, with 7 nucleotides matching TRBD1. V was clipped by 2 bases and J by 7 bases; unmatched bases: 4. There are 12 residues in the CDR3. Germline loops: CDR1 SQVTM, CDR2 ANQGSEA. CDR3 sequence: CSVELTGYEAFF. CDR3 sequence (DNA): TGCAGCGTTGAACTGACAGGGTATGAAGCTTTCTTT.

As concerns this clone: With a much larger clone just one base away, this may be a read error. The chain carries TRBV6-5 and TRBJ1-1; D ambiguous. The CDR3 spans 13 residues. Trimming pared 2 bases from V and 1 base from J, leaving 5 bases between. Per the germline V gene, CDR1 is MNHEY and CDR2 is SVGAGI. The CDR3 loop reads CASSYGQNTEAFF. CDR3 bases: TGTGCCAGCAGTTACGGGCAGAACACTGAAGCTTTCTTT.

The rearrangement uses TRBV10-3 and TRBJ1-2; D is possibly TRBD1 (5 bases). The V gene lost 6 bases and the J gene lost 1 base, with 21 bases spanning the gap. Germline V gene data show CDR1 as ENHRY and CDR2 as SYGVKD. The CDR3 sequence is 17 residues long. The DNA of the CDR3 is TGTGCCATCAGCTCGGGACCAACTACTCACCTTAACTATGGCTACACCTTC. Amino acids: CAISSGPTTHLNYGYTF.

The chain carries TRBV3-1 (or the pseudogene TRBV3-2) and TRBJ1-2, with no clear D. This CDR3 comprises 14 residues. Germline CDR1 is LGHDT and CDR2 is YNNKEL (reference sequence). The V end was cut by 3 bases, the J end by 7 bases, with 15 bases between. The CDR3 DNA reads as TGTGCCAGCAGCCATGTGTGGCCACTCCTTGGCTACACCTTC. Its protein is CASSHVWPLLGYTF.

In nucleotides, the CDR3 is TGTGCCAGCAGGGGACTAGCGGGGAAGCAGTACTTC. It codes for CASRGLAGKQYF. J is TRBJ2-7 and V is TRBV12-3 or TRBV12-4, with 13 nucleotides matching TRBD2. J lost 8 bases, V lost 6 bases, and 1 base had no gene match. CDR3 length: 12 amino acids.

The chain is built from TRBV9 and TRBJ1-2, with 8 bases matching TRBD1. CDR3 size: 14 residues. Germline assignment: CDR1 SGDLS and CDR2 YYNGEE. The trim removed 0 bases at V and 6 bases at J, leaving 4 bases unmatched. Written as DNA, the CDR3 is TGTGCCAGCAGCGTAGTAGGACAGGGTCATGGCTACACCTTC. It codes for CASSVVGQGHGYTF.